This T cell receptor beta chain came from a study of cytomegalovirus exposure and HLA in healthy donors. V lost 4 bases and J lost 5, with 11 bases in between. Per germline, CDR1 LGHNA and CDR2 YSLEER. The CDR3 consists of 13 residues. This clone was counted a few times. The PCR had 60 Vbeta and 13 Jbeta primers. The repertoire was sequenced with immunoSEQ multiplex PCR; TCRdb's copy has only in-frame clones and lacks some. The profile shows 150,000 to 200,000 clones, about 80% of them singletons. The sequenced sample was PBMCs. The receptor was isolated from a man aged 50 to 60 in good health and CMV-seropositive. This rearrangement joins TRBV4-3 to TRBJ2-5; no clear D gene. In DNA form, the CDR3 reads TGCGCCAGCAGCCCCCGCCAGTTGGAGACCCAGTACTTC. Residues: CASSPRQLETQYF.